These 3 T cell receptor beta chains originate from one sample sequenced in a study of OX40 agonist ivuxolimab in advanced cancers. Generated by immunoSEQ multiplex PCR, the TCRdb table keeps only in-frame clones and is missing some. This table has 45,000 to 65,000 clones, about nine tenths appearing once. The material was CD4+ or CD8+ T cells sorted from blood, obtained in a trial of the OX40 agonist ivuxolimab. The source is an adult with an advanced solid tumor such as melanoma, head and neck, liver or kidney cancer.

The chain couples TRBV11-2 to TRBJ2-2; no definite D call. The CDR3 covers 15 residues. The V end was cut by 8 bases, the J end by 0 bases, with 13 bases between. Germline values: CDR1 SGHAT, CDR2 FQNNGV. The CDR3 here is CASPPGQANTGELFF. DNA for the CDR3: TGTGCCAGCCCGCCCGGGCAGGCGAACACCGGGGAGCTGTTTTTT.

The chain joins TRBV7-9 to TRBJ1-1; no firm D call. The CDR3 extends over 13 amino acids. The V end was cut by 7 bases, the J end by 1 base, with 10 bases between. In germline, CDR1 is SEHNR, CDR2 FQNEAQ (reference sequence). The CDR3 here is CASTRPGNTEAFF. In DNA, the CDR3 is TGTGCCAGCACCCGACCGGGGAACACTGAAGCTTTCTTT.

The chain has TRBV2 and TRBJ2-7; D is unresolved. V shed 2 bases and J shed 3 bases, with 8 bases lying between them. The CDR3 is 13 amino acids. The germline V gene encodes CDR1 SNHLY and CDR2 FYNNEI. CDR3 in DNA: TGTGCCAGCAGTGAAACTAAATACTACGAGCAGTACTTC. Its translation is CASSETKYYEQYF.